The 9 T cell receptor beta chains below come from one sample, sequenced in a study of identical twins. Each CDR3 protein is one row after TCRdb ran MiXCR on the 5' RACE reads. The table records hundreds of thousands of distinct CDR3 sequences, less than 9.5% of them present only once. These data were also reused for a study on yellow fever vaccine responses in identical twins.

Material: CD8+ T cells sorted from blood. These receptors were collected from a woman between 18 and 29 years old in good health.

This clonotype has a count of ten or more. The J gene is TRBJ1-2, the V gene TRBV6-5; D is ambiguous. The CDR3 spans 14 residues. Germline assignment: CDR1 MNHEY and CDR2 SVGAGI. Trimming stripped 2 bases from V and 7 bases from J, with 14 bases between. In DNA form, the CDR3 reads TGTGCCAGCAGTTACACTGGGGTCTGGGGTGGCTACACCTTC. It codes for CASSYTGVWGGYTF.

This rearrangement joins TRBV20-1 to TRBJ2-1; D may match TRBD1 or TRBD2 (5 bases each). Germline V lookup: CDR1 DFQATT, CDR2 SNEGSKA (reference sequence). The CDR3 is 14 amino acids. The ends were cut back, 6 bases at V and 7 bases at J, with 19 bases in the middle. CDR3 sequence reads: CSALGAGRGNEQFF. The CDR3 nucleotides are TGCAGTGCCCTTGGGGCAGGGAGAGGGAATGAGCAGTTCTTC.

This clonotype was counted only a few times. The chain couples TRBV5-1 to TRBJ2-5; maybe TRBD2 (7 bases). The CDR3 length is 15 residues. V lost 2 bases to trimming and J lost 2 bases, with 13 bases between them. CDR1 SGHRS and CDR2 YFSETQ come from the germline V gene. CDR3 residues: CASSFLGGEQETQYF. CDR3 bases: TGCGCCAGCAGCTTCCTAGGGGGGGAGCAAGAGACCCAGTACTTC.

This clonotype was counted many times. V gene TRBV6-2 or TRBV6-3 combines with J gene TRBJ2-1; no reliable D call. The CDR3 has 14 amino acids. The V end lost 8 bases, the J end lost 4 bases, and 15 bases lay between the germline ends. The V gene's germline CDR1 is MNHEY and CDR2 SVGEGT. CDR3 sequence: CASGPRQDYNEQFF. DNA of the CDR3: TGTGCCAGCGGCCCCCGGCAGGATTACAATGAGCAGTTCTTC.

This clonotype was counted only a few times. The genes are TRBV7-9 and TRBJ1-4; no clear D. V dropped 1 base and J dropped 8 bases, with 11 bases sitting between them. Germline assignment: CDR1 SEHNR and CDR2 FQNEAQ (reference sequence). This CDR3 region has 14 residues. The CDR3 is CASSLDRVEEKLFF. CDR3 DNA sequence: TGTGCCAGCAGCTTAGATCGGGTCGAGGAAAAACTGTTTTTT.

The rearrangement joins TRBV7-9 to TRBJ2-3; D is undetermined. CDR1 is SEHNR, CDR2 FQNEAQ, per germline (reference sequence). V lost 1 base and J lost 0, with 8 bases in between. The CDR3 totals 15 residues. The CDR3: CASSLDGYSTDTQYF. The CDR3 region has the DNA TGTGCCAGCAGCTTAGACGGGTATAGCACAGATACGCAGTATTTT.

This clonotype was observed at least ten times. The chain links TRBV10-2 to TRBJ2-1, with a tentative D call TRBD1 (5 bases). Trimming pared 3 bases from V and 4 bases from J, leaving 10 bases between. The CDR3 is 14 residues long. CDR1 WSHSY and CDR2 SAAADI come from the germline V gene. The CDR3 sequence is CASSEGVRYNEQFF. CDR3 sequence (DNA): TGCGCCAGCAGTGAAGGGGTTAGATACAATGAGCAGTTCTTC.

The CDR3 here is CASSVGTSGTDEQFF. Here the CDR3 DNA reads TGTGCCAGCAGTGTTGGGACTAGCGGGACGGATGAGCAGTTCTTC. The chain is built from TRBV6-1 and TRBJ2-1; 13 nucleotides align to TRBD2. Germline CDR1 is MNHNS and CDR2 is SASEGT. CDR3 size: 15 residues. V lost 4 bases to trimming and J lost 8 bases; unmatched junction nucleotides: 5.

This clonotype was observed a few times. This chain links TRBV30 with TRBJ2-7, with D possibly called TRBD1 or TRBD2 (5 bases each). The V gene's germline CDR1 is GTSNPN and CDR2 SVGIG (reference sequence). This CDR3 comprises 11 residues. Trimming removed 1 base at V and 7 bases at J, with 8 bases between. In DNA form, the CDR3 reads TGTGCCTGGAGTGATGGGGGAGAGCAGTACTTC. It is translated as CAWSDGGEQYF. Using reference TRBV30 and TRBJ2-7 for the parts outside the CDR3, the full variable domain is SQTIHQWPATLVQPVGSPLSLECTVEGTSNPNLYWYRQAAGRGLQLLFYSVGIGQISSEVPQNLSASRPQDRQFILSSKKLLLSDSGFYLCAWSDGGEQYFGPGTRLTVT.